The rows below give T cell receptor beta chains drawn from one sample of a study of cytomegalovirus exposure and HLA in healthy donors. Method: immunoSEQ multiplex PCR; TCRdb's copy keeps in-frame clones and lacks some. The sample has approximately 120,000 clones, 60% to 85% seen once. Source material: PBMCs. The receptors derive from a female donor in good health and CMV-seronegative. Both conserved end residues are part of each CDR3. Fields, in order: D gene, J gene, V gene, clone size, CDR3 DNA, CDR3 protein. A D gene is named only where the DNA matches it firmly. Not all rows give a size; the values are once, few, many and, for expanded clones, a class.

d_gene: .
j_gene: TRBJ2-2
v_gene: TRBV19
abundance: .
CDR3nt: TGTGCCAGTAGTCGACAGGAAACCGTCACCGGGGAGCTGTTTTTT
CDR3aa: CASSRQETVTGELFF

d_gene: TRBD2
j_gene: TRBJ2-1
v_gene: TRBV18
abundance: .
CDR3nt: TGTGCCAGCTCACCACCATTTACTAGCGGGGGGGGTGAGCAGTTCTTC
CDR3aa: CASSPPFTSGGGEQFF

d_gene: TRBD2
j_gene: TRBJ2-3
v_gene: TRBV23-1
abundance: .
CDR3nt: TGCGCCAGCAGTCAGCCCTTCTCGACTAGCCGGGCAGATACGCAGTATTTT
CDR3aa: CASSQPFSTSRADTQYF

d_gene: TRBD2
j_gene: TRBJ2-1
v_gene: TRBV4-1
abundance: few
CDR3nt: TGCGCCAGCAGCGGGGGACTAGTCTCCTACAATGAGCAGTTCTTC
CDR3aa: CASSGGLVSYNEQFF

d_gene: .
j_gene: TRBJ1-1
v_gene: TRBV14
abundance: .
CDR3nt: TGTGCCAGCAGCCAAGCTTCGGCGCGGGCTTTCTTT
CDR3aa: CASSQASARAFF

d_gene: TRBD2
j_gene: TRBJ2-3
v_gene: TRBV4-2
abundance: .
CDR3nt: TGTGCCAGCAGCTCAGCCGTAGCGGGGGGGCCTGATACGCAGTATTTT
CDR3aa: CASSSAVAGGPDTQYF

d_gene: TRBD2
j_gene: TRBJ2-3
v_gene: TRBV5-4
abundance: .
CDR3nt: TGTGCCAGCAGCTTGGACCTAGCGGGGGGCACAGATACGCAGTATTTT
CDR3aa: CASSLDLAGGTDTQYF

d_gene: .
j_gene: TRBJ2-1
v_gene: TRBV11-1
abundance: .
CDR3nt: TGTGCCAGCAGCCCCAAAAGGACTATCTACAATGAGCAGTTCTTC
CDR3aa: CASSPKRTIYNEQFF

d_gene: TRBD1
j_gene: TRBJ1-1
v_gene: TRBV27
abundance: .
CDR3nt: TGTGCCAGCAGTTTAGATGGACAGGCGGGAGGAGCTTTCTTT
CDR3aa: CASSLDGQAGGAFF

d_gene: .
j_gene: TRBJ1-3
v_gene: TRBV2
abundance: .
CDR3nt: TGTGCCAGAAAGACTAACTCTGGAAACACCATATATTTT
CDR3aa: CARKTNSGNTIYF

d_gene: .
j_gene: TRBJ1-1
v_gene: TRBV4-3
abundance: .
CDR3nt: TGCGCCAGCAGCCAGTCCGGACATCGAGACGAAGCTTTCTTT
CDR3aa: CASSQSGHRDEAFF

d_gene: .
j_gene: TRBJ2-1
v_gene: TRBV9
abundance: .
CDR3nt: TGTGCCAGCAGCGTAGCTACGGGGGATGGTCCGGGCAGCTACAATGAGCAGTTCTTC
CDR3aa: CASSVATGDGPGSYNEQFF

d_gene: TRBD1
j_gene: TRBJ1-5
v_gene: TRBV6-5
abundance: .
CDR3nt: TGTGCCAGCAGCCCGACAGGGGTGCATCAGCCCCAGCATTTT
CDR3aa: CASSPTGVHQPQHF

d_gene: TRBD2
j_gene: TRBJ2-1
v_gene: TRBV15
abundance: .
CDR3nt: TGTGCCACCAGCAGAGAGTGGGGCCCTAGCGGGGGGGCCCTGGAGCAGTTCTTC
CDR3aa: CATSREWGPSGGALEQFF